The rows below give T cell receptor beta chains drawn from one sample of a study of cytomegalovirus exposure and HLA in healthy donors. Method: immunoSEQ multiplex PCR; TCRdb's copy keeps in-frame clones and lacks some. This table has 150,000 to 250,000 clones, roughly 80% appearing once. Specimen: PBMCs. The receptors stem from a woman between 50 and 59 years old in good health and CMV-seropositive. CDR3s include the opening cysteine and the closing phenylalanine or tryptophan. D genes are given only for firm matches. Clone size is stated in some rows and not others, as once, few, many or a class when expanded.

D gene: TRBD1; J gene: TRBJ1-5; clone size: .; V gene: TRBV28; CDR3 DNA: TGTGCCAGCAGTTTTCCCGGGACAGGGGCCGCTCAGCCCCAGCATTTT; CDR3 protein: CASSFPGTGAAQPQHF
D gene: TRBD2; J gene: TRBJ2-3; clone size: .; V gene: TRBV6-1; CDR3 DNA: TGTGCCAGCAGTAAGACTAGCGGGGCCCGGGTTACGCAGTATTTT; CDR3 protein: CASSKTSGARVTQYF
D gene: TRBD1; J gene: TRBJ1-2; clone size: .; V gene: TRBV28; CDR3 DNA: TGTGCCAGCAGTCAGACAGGGGTTGGCTACACCTTC; CDR3 protein: CASSQTGVGYTF
D gene: .; J gene: TRBJ1-3; clone size: .; V gene: TRBV19; CDR3 DNA: TGTGCCAGTAGAAAGACAGTGATGGATGGAAACACCATATATTTT; CDR3 protein: CASRKTVMDGNTIYF
D gene: TRBD1; J gene: TRBJ2-5; clone size: .; V gene: TRBV19; CDR3 DNA: TGTGCCAGTAGTTACCGGGACAGGGGGCAAGAGACCCAGTACTTC; CDR3 protein: CASSYRDRGQETQYF
D gene: TRBD1; J gene: TRBJ1-1; clone size: once; V gene: TRBV19; CDR3 DNA: TGTGCCAGTAATGGACAGGGAAAATTCACTGAAGCTTTCTTT; CDR3 protein: CASNGQGKFTEAFF
D gene: .; J gene: TRBJ2-1; clone size: .; V gene: TRBV7-9; CDR3 DNA: TGTGCCAGCAGCTTCGATTTAGGGGCCTACAATAAGCAGTTCTTC; CDR3 protein: CASSFDLGAYNKQFF
D gene: .; J gene: TRBJ1-1; clone size: .; V gene: TRBV7-8; CDR3 DNA: TGTGCCAGCAGCTTGGAAGAACAGGGTTTGAACACTGAAGCTTTCTTT; CDR3 protein: CASSLEEQGLNTEAFF
D gene: .; J gene: TRBJ1-5; clone size: .; V gene: TRBV27; CDR3 DNA: TGTGCCAGCAGCCCCGGGAAAAAGGGTAGCAATCAGCCCCAGCATTTT; CDR3 protein: CASSPGKKGSNQPQHF
D gene: .; J gene: TRBJ1-2; clone size: .; V gene: TRBV6-5; CDR3 DNA: TGTGCCAGCAGTTACTCACCGGAGGGAGGCTACACCTTC; CDR3 protein: CASSYSPEGGYTF
D gene: .; J gene: TRBJ1-1; clone size: .; V gene: TRBV6-1; CDR3 DNA: TGTGCCAGCAGTGAAGGGCAGACGGGGACTGAAGCTTTCTTT; CDR3 protein: CASSEGQTGTEAFF
D gene: TRBD1; J gene: TRBJ1-2; clone size: .; V gene: TRBV19; CDR3 DNA: TGTGCCAGCCTCCCCAGGGGGCGCAACTATGGCTACACCTTC; CDR3 protein: CASLPRGRNYGYTF
D gene: TRBD2; J gene: TRBJ2-7; clone size: .; V gene: TRBV5-5; CDR3 DNA: TGTGCCAGCAGCTTGGTAGCGGGAGGGGTTCCCTACGAGCAGTACTTC; CDR3 protein: CASSLVAGGVPYEQYF
D gene: TRBD1; J gene: TRBJ2-7; clone size: .; V gene: TRBV28; CDR3 DNA: TGTGCCAGCAGTTTATTGGCCGGGACAGGAAGCTCCTACGAGCAGTACTTC; CDR3 protein: CASSLLAGTGSSYEQYF
D gene: .; J gene: TRBJ2-7; clone size: once; V gene: TRBV6-5; CDR3 DNA: TGTGCCAGCAGTTCAGCAGGAGGCGAGCAGTACTTC; CDR3 protein: CASSSAGGEQYF
D gene: TRBD1; J gene: TRBJ2-4; clone size: .; V gene: TRBV5-1; CDR3 DNA: TGCGCCAGCAGCTTGGTTGGGACAGGGTCCAAAAACAGTCAGTACTTC; CDR3 protein: CASSLVGTGSKNSQYF
D gene: TRBD1; J gene: TRBJ1-2; clone size: .; V gene: TRBV2; CDR3 DNA: TGTGCCAGCAGTTACAGGGGGCAGGACTATGGCTACACCTTC; CDR3 protein: CASSYRGQDYGYTF
D gene: TRBD2; J gene: TRBJ2-5; clone size: .; V gene: TRBV11-2; CDR3 DNA: TGTGCCAGCAGCATCCTAGCGGGGGGGCTACAAGAGACCCAGTACTTC; CDR3 protein: CASSILAGGLQETQYF
D gene: .; J gene: TRBJ1-2; clone size: .; V gene: TRBV2; CDR3 DNA: TGTGCCAGCAGTGCACAGATTAACTATGGCTACACCTTC; CDR3 protein: CASSAQINYGYTF
D gene: .; J gene: TRBJ2-2; clone size: .; V gene: TRBV19; CDR3 DNA: TGTGCCAGTGCCGGCAGGGCCAACACCGGGGAGCTGTTTTTT; CDR3 protein: CASAGRANTGELFF
D gene: TRBD1; J gene: TRBJ2-1; clone size: few; V gene: TRBV12-5; CDR3 DNA: TGTGCTAGTGGTTTGGCCCCTCCGGGACAGGGGTACAATGAGCAGTTCTTC; CDR3 protein: CASGLAPPGQGYNEQFF
D gene: TRBD2; J gene: TRBJ2-7; clone size: once; V gene: TRBV5-4; CDR3 DNA: TGTGCCAGCAGCTTGGAGGGGACTAGCGGGGGGGCATCGTACTTC; CDR3 protein: CASSLEGTSGGASYF
D gene: TRBD1; J gene: TRBJ1-2; clone size: .; V gene: TRBV7-2; CDR3 DNA: TGTGCCAGCAGCTTAGCCTCTTCTATTACAGGGGTCTATGGCTACACCTTC; CDR3 protein: CASSLASSITGVYGYTF
D gene: .; J gene: TRBJ2-7; clone size: .; V gene: TRBV11-1; CDR3 DNA: TGTGCCAGCAGCTTGTTCAATTCCTACGAGCAGTACTTC; CDR3 protein: CASSLFNSYEQYF
D gene: .; J gene: TRBJ1-3; clone size: .; V gene: TRBV19; CDR3 DNA: TGTGCCAGCGACTCGGGGGGTCCTGGAAACACCATATATTTT; CDR3 protein: CASDSGGPGNTIYF
D gene: TRBD1; J gene: TRBJ1-1; clone size: few; V gene: TRBV7-9; CDR3 DNA: TGTGCCAGCAGCTTGGCAGACAGGGTAGGCACTGAAGCTTTCTTT; CDR3 protein: CASSLADRVGTEAFF
D gene: TRBD1; J gene: TRBJ2-3; clone size: .; V gene: TRBV10-2; CDR3 DNA: TGCGCCAGCACGGGACAGGGGGCTCTGGATACGCAGTATTTT; CDR3 protein: CASTGQGALDTQYF
D gene: .; J gene: TRBJ2-2; clone size: .; V gene: TRBV28; CDR3 DNA: TGTGCCAGCAGCTTAGGGGGAGGGGTATCGGCGAACACCGGGGAGCTGTTTTTT; CDR3 protein: CASSLGGGVSANTGELFF
D gene: .; J gene: TRBJ1-2; clone size: .; V gene: TRBV28; CDR3 DNA: TGTGCCGCTCTAAAACTCAGGGGTACTATCTATGGCTACACCTTC; CDR3 protein: CAALKLRGTIYGYTF
D gene: TRBD2; J gene: TRBJ2-7; clone size: .; V gene: TRBV6-1; CDR3 DNA: TGTGCCAGCAGTGAAGACGGAACGGGAGGGCCCTACGAGCAGTACTTC; CDR3 protein: CASSEDGTGGPYEQYF
D gene: .; J gene: TRBJ2-5; clone size: once; V gene: TRBV5-6; CDR3 DNA: TGTGCCAGCAGCCTCAGGGGAACGGGGGGAGAGACCCAGTACTTC; CDR3 protein: CASSLRGTGGETQYF
D gene: .; J gene: TRBJ1-4; clone size: .; V gene: TRBV6-5; CDR3 DNA: TGTGCCAGCAGTTACGGAGGGAAAGAGGAACTGTTTTTT; CDR3 protein: CASSYGGKEELFF
D gene: .; J gene: TRBJ1-2; clone size: .; V gene: TRBV7-9; CDR3 DNA: TGTGCCAGCAGCTCAGGCCAGGACTATGGCTACACCTTC; CDR3 protein: CASSSGQDYGYTF
D gene: .; J gene: TRBJ2-7; clone size: .; V gene: TRBV7-8; CDR3 DNA: TGTGCCAGCAGCTTAGCGGCAGATACCTACGAGCAGTACTTC; CDR3 protein: CASSLAADTYEQYF
D gene: .; J gene: TRBJ2-3; clone size: few; V gene: TRBV28; CDR3 DNA: TGTGCCAGCAGTGAATCCCGACTAACGCAGTATTTT; CDR3 protein: CASSESRLTQYF
D gene: TRBD2; J gene: TRBJ2-5; clone size: .; V gene: TRBV18; CDR3 DNA: TGTGCCAGCTCACCACTCGGACTAGCTCAAGAGACCCAGTACTTC; CDR3 protein: CASSPLGLAQETQYF
D gene: .; J gene: TRBJ2-3; clone size: .; V gene: TRBV30; CDR3 DNA: TGTGCCTGGAGTCTCAGGGGCGCAGGGGATACGCAGTATTTT; CDR3 protein: CAWSLRGAGDTQYF
D gene: .; J gene: TRBJ1-5; clone size: .; V gene: TRBV7-2; CDR3 DNA: TGTGCCAGCAGTCGACAGTCCATCCAGCCCCAGCATTTT; CDR3 protein: CASSRQSIQPQHF
D gene: TRBD2; J gene: TRBJ2-3; clone size: .; V gene: TRBV6-1; CDR3 DNA: TGTGCCAGCAGTGGAGGGACTAGCGGGAGGCCTCGAACAGATACGCAGTATTTT; CDR3 protein: CASSGGTSGRPRTDTQYF
D gene: TRBD1; J gene: TRBJ2-7; clone size: .; V gene: TRBV10-1; CDR3 DNA: TGCGCCAGCAGTGAAAACAGGGGGCTTGGCGAGCAGTACTTC; CDR3 protein: CASSENRGLGEQYF
D gene: .; J gene: TRBJ2-7; clone size: .; V gene: TRBV5-1; CDR3 DNA: TGCGCCAGCAGGTGGACCGGGACAATCGAGCAGTACTTC; CDR3 protein: CASRWTGTIEQYF
D gene: TRBD2; J gene: TRBJ2-3; clone size: .; V gene: TRBV5-1; CDR3 DNA: TGCGCCAGCAGCCATGCGGGGGATGTAACGCAGTATTTT; CDR3 protein: CASSHAGDVTQYF
D gene: TRBD1; J gene: TRBJ1-1; clone size: .; V gene: TRBV29-1; CDR3 DNA: TGCAGCGCGCCGACAGGGGGGGACACTGAAGCTTTCTTT; CDR3 protein: CSAPTGGDTEAFF
D gene: TRBD2; J gene: TRBJ2-3; clone size: .; V gene: TRBV29-1; CDR3 DNA: TGCAGCGCGCCGACTAGCGGGACCACAGATACGCAGTATTTT; CDR3 protein: CSAPTSGTTDTQYF
D gene: TRBD1; J gene: TRBJ2-6; clone size: .; V gene: TRBV27; CDR3 DNA: TGTGCCAGCAGCCCCGGGACAGGGGGCGCTGGGGCCAACGGCCTGACTTTC; CDR3 protein: CASSPGTGGAGANGLTF
D gene: TRBD2; J gene: TRBJ2-3; clone size: .; V gene: TRBV9; CDR3 DNA: TGTGCCAGCAGCCCTGTGGCGGGAGCGCCCACAGATACGCAGTATTTT; CDR3 protein: CASSPVAGAPTDTQYF
D gene: .; J gene: TRBJ1-2; clone size: .; V gene: TRBV5-1; CDR3 DNA: TGCGCCAGCAGCAATGCTCCAGGGAACTATGGCTACACCTTC; CDR3 protein: CASSNAPGNYGYTF
D gene: TRBD1; J gene: TRBJ1-6; clone size: once; V gene: TRBV4-1; CDR3 DNA: TGCGCCAGCAGCAACACAGGGGGAAGAGGTTCACCCCTCCACTTT; CDR3 protein: CASSNTGGRGSPLHF
D gene: TRBD1; J gene: TRBJ1-4; clone size: .; V gene: TRBV4-2; CDR3 DNA: TGTGCCAGCAGCCACGCCCTCGTGGGACAGGATAATGAAAAACTGTTTTTT; CDR3 protein: CASSHALVGQDNEKLFF
D gene: TRBD1; J gene: TRBJ2-4; clone size: .; V gene: TRBV6-6; CDR3 DNA: TGTGCCAGCAGTAACTCCCCGGGACAGGCCAAAAACATTCAGTACTTC; CDR3 protein: CASSNSPGQAKNIQYF
D gene: .; J gene: TRBJ1-5; clone size: few; V gene: TRBV27; CDR3 DNA: TGTGCCAGCAGTTTATCGAGGGGGAATTACCTCAATCAGCCCCAGCATTTT; CDR3 protein: CASSLSRGNYLNQPQHF
D gene: .; J gene: TRBJ2-1; clone size: .; V gene: TRBV7-2; CDR3 DNA: TGTGCCAGCAGTCCCCGGCAGCCGGGTCGCAATGAGCAGTTCTTC; CDR3 protein: CASSPRQPGRNEQFF
D gene: .; J gene: TRBJ2-5; clone size: .; V gene: TRBV5-4; CDR3 DNA: TGTGCCAGCAGCACCCAGGGGTTGGAGACCCAGTACTTC; CDR3 protein: CASSTQGLETQYF
D gene: .; J gene: TRBJ1-4; clone size: .; V gene: TRBV4-3; CDR3 DNA: TGCGCCAGCAGCCTTTATTACGAGAGGAATGAAAAACTGTTTTTT; CDR3 protein: CASSLYYERNEKLFF
D gene: TRBD1; J gene: TRBJ1-1; clone size: .; V gene: TRBV19; CDR3 DNA: TGTGCCAGTAGTGTAGGACAGGGGCACAGTGAAGCTTTCTTT; CDR3 protein: CASSVGQGHSEAFF
D gene: TRBD1; J gene: TRBJ1-1; clone size: .; V gene: TRBV19; CDR3 DNA: TGTGCCAGTAGTATAGACAGGGGGCATGCTTTCTTT; CDR3 protein: CASSIDRGHAFF
D gene: .; J gene: TRBJ1-1; clone size: .; V gene: TRBV14; CDR3 DNA: TGTGCCAGCAGCCAAGATTCAACCCTATACACTGAAGCTTTCTTT; CDR3 protein: CASSQDSTLYTEAFF
D gene: TRBD1; J gene: TRBJ2-7; clone size: many; V gene: TRBV2; CDR3 DNA: TGTGCCAGCAGTGACACAGGGGCCTACGAGCAGTACTTC; CDR3 protein: CASSDTGAYEQYF
D gene: TRBD1; J gene: TRBJ2-3; clone size: .; V gene: TRBV5-1; CDR3 DNA: TGCGCCAGCAGCGTTGGACAGGGGGCTACAGATACGCAGTATTTT; CDR3 protein: CASSVGQGATDTQYF